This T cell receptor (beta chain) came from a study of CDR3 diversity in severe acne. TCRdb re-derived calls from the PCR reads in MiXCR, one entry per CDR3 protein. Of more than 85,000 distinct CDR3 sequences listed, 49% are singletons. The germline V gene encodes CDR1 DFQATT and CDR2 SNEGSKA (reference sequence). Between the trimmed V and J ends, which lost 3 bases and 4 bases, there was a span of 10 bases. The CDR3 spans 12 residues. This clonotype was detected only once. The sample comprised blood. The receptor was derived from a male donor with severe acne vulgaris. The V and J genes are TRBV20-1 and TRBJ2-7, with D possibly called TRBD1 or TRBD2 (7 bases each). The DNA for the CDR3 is TGCAGTGCTAGGCAGGGGGGGTACGAGCAGTACTTC. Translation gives CSARQGGYEQYF.